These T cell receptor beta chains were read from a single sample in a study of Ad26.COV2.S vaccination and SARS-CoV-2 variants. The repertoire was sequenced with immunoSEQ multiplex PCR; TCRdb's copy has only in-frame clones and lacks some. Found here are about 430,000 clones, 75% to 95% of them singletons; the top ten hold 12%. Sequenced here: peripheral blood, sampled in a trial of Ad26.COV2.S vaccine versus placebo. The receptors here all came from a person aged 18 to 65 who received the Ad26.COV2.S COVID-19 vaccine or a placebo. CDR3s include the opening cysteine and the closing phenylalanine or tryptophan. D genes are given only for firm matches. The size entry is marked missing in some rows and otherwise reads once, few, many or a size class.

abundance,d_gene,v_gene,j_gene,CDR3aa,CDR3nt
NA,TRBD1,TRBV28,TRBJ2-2,CASSSGQGDTGELFF,TGTGCCAGCAGTTCCGGACAGGGGGACACCGGGGAGCTGTTTTTT
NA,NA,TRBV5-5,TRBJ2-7,CASRILGALGSYEQYF,TGTGCCAGCAGGATTTTGGGGGCCCTAGGATCCTACGAGCAGTACTTC
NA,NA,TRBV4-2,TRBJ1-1,CASSQERGDEAFF,TGTGCCAGCAGCCAAGAGAGAGGGGACGAAGCTTTCTTT
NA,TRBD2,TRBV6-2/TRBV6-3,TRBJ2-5,CASSLASGSQETQYF,TGTGCCAGCAGTTTAGCTAGCGGGTCCCAAGAGACCCAGTACTTC
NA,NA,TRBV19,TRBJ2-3,CASSIRGSTDTQYF,TGTGCCAGTAGTATTCGGGGGAGCACAGATACGCAGTATTTT
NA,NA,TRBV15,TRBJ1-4,CATSRDVGGGEKLFF,TGTGCCACCAGCAGAGATGTAGGGGGAGGTGAAAAACTGTTTTTT
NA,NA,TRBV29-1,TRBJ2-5,CSVKPTAQETQYF,TGCAGCGTAAAACCGACAGCCCAAGAGACCCAGTACTTC
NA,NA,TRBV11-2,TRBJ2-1,CASSSRLDNEQFF,TGTGCCAGCAGCTCCCGGCTCGACAATGAGCAGTTCTTC
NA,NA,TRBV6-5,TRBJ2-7,CASSYSVSGHYEQYF,TGTGCCAGCAGTTACTCGGTGAGCGGCCACTACGAGCAGTACTTC
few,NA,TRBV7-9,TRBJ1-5,CASSLGLGSNQPQHF,TGTGCCAGCAGCTTAGGTTTAGGTAGCAATCAGCCCCAGCATTTT
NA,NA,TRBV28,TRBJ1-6,CASSENLYRSSPLHF,TGTGCCAGCAGCGAAAATCTTTATCGTAGTTCACCCCTCCACTTT
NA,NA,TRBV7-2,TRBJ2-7,CASSSPGHDYEQYF,TGTGCCAGCAGCTCTCCGGGACACGACTACGAGCAGTACTTC
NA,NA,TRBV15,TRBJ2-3,CATSRVGTVAGTDTQYF,TGTGCCACCAGCAGAGTGGGGACGGTCGCGGGCACAGATACGCAGTATTTT
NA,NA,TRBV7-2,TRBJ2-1,CASSSQGGTYNEQFF,TGTGCCAGCAGCTCTCAGGGGGGAACCTACAATGAGCAGTTCTTC
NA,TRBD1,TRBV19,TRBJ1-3,CASSPPTGSGSGNTIYF,TGTGCCAGTAGTCCGCCGACAGGGTCGGGCTCTGGAAACACCATATATTTT
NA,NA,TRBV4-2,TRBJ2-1,CASSQDRAGGGSYNEQFF,TGTGCCAGCAGCCAAGATCGGGCAGGGGGAGGTTCCTACAATGAGCAGTTCTTC
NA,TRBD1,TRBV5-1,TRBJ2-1,CASSLVGQDYNEQFF,TGCGCCAGCAGCTTGGTTGGACAGGACTACAATGAGCAGTTCTTC
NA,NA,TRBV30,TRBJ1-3,CAWVTTGTSGNTIYF,TGTGCCTGGGTCACTACAGGGACCTCTGGAAACACCATATATTTT
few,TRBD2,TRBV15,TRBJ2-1,CATRAGGSGNNEQFF,TGTGCCACCAGGGCCGGCGGGAGCGGGAACAATGAGCAGTTCTTC
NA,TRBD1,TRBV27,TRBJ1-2,CASSLSQGAGGYTF,TGTGCCAGCAGTTTATCGCAGGGGGCGGGTGGCTACACCTTC
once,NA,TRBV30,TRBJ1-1,CAWSPTQGYTEAFF,TGTGCCTGGAGTCCTACACAGGGCTACACTGAAGCTTTCTTT
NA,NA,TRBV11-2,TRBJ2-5,CASSLAVGHQTQYF,TGTGCCAGCAGCTTAGCCGTGGGGCACCAGACCCAGTACTTC
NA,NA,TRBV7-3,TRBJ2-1,CASSLQHGSAWQQFF,TGTGCCAGCAGCTTACAGCACGGGAGTGCCTGGCAGCAGTTCTTC
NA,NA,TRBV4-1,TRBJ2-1,CASSHGNEQFF,TGCGCCAGCAGCCATGGCAATGAGCAGTTCTTC
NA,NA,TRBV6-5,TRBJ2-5,CASSYSGPGHKETQYF,TGTGCCAGCAGTTACTCTGGTCCAGGACATAAAGAGACCCAGTACTTC
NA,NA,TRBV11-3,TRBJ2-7,CASSFSYEQYF,TGTGCCAGCAGCTTTTCCTACGAGCAGTACTTC
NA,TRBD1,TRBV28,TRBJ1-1,CASSLEQGFLATEAFF,TGTGCCAGCAGTTTAGAACAGGGGTTTCTAGCCACTGAAGCTTTCTTT
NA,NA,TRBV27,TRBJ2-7,CASSSLDSLGTHFYEQYF,TGTGCCAGCAGTTCACTGGACTCTCTCGGGACACATTTCTACGAGCAGTACTTC
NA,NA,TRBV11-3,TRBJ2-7,CASSLDTSYEQYF,TGTGCCAGCAGCTTAGATACCTCCTACGAGCAGTACTTC
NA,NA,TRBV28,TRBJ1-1,CASSPRVARGNTEAFF,TGTGCCAGCAGCCCCAGGGTTGCGCGGGGAAACACTGAAGCTTTCTTT
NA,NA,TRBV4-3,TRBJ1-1,CASSLGGVEAFF,TGCGCCAGCAGCCTAGGGGGAGTTGAAGCTTTCTTT
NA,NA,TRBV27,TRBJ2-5,CASSPGQTKETQYF,TGTGCCAGCAGTCCGGGACAAACGAAAGAGACCCAGTACTTC
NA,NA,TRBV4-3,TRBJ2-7,CASSQIFGYEQYF,TGCGCCAGCAGCCAAATATTTGGCTACGAGCAGTACTTC
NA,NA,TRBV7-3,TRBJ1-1,CASRALSNTEAFF,TGTGCCAGCAGGGCACTTTCGAACACTGAAGCTTTCTTT
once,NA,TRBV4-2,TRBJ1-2,CASSQIMGSGRNYGYTF,TGTGCCAGCAGCCAAATCATGGGGTCTGGGCGCAACTATGGCTACACCTTC
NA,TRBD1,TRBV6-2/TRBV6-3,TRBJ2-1,CASSYLPGQTNNEQFF,TGTGCCAGCAGTTACTTACCGGGACAGACAAACAATGAGCAGTTCTTC
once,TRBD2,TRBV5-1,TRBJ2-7,CASSLEGGGIYEQYF,TGCGCCAGCAGCTTGGAGGGCGGGGGAATCTACGAGCAGTACTTC
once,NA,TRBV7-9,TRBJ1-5,CASSREGNQPQHF,TGTGCCAGCAGCCGAGAGGGGAATCAGCCCCAGCATTTT
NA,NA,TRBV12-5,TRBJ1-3,CASGPGTRGNTIYF,TGTGCTAGTGGTCCCGGGACCCGTGGAAACACCATATATTTT
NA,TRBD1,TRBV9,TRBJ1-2,CASSPGQGSSGYTF,TGTGCCAGCAGCCCAGGACAGGGGAGTTCTGGCTACACCTTC
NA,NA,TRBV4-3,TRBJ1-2,CASSQGGNYGYTF,TGCGCCAGCAGCCAAGGGGGGAACTATGGCTACACCTTC
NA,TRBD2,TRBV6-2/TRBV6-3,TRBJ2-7,CASSTRTSGSYEQYF,TGTGCCAGCAGTACTCGGACTAGCGGCTCCTACGAGCAGTACTTC
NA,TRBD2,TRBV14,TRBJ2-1,CASSQDTTSGSSYNEQFF,TGTGCCAGCAGCCAAGATACTACTAGCGGGAGTTCTTACAATGAGCAGTTCTTC
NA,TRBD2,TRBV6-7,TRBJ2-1,CASRVRTSGNEQFF,TGTGCCAGCAGGGTTCGCACTAGCGGCAATGAGCAGTTCTTC
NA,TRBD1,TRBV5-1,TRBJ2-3,CASSFRGPTDTQYF,TGCGCCAGCAGTTTCAGGGGGCCCACAGATACGCAGTATTTT
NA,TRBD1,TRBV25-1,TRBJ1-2,CASSDRQGRGYTF,TGTGCCAGCAGTGATCGACAGGGGCGAGGCTACACCTTC
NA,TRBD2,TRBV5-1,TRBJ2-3,CASSTGTSAADTQYF,TGCGCCAGCAGCACAGGGACTAGCGCGGCAGATACGCAGTATTTT